These 14 T cell receptor beta chains originate from one sample sequenced in a study of blood T cell repertoires in COVID-19. Clones were sequenced by immunoSEQ multiplex PCR, and TCRdb holds only the in-frame ones, with some missing. In the table there are about 140,000 clones, roughly four fifths of which are singletons. The sequenced sample was peripheral blood. The source of these receptors is a human donor in a cohort sampled during active COVID-19.

This sequence joins TRBV2 and TRBJ1-5; 10 nucleotides align to TRBD1. The CDR3 has 19 amino acids. The germline CDR1 and CDR2 sequences are SNHLY and FYNNEI. Germline trimming cut 0 bases from V and 0 bases from J; bases unmatched to any gene: 8. Written as DNA, the CDR3 is TGTGCCAGCAGTGAAGCCCCGACAGGGGGCTTCTATAGCAATCAGCCCCAGCATTTT. The encoded protein is CASSEAPTGGFYSNQPQHF.

The chain links TRBV5-1 to TRBJ2-7, with 9 bases fitting TRBD1. CDR1 is SGHRS, CDR2 YFSETQ, per germline. This CDR3 is 15 amino acids long. V lost 4 bases, J lost 5 bases, and 10 bases stayed unmatched. CDR3 residues: CASSPMTGGIHEQYF. CDR3 coding DNA: TGCGCCAGCAGCCCAATGACAGGGGGGATACACGAGCAGTACTTC.

V gene TRBV29-1 combines with J gene TRBJ1-3; a possible D gene is TRBD1 (5 bases). Germline V gene lookup returns CDR1 SQVTM and CDR2 ANQGSEA. The CDR3 consists of 13 residues. Trimming took off 7 bases at V and 7 bases at J, with 17 bases between the two ends. CDR3 nucleotides: TGCAGCGGGCGGGGGTCGGGCGCGAACACCATATATTTT. It codes for CSGRGSGANTIYF.

V gene TRBV5-1 combines with J gene TRBJ2-7; no reliable D call. V lost 0 bases to trimming and J lost 2 bases, with 9 bases between them. This CDR3 region has 14 residues. CDR1 is SGHRS and CDR2 is YFSETQ in the germline V gene. As DNA, the CDR3 is TGCGCCAGCAGCTTGGGGTCGGGTCCCTACGAGCAGTACTTC. This sequence encodes CASSLGSGPYEQYF.

This sequence joins TRBV12-3 or TRBV12-4 and TRBJ2-1; maybe TRBD1 (5 bases). The CDR3 totals 13 residues. The V and J ends lost 2 bases and 9 bases respectively, with 11 bases between them. The CDR3 DNA reads as TGTGCCAGCAGTTTATCAGGGTCCGGTGAGCAGTTCTTC. Translation: CASSLSGSGEQFF.

This clone showed up just a few times. A junction boundary mismatches the germline segment, possibly from a read error. V usage is TRBV6-5 and J usage is TRBJ2-7; 7 nucleotides match TRBD2. The CDR3 length is 15 residues. The V gene's germline CDR1 is MNHEY and CDR2 SVGAGI. In nucleotides, the CDR3 is TGTGCCAGCATAGGACTAGGCCAGCCCTCCTCCGAGCAGTACTTC. Translating it yields CASIGLGQPSSEQYF.

The chain combines TRBV5-4 with TRBJ1-6; 10 bases agree with TRBD1. Germline V CDR1 and CDR2: SGHNT, YYREEE (reference sequence). The CDR3 has 14 amino acids. The V and J ends lost 2 bases and 8 bases, in that order; junction bases with no gene match: 1. The chain's CDR3 is CASSFGQGDSPLHF. The DNA of the CDR3 is TGTGCCAGCAGCTTCGGACAGGGGGATTCACCCCTCCACTTT.

This clone was found once. This chain uses TRBV11-3 with TRBJ2-3; 13 nucleotides match TRBD2. The J segment lost 4 bases and the V segment lost 5 bases, leaving 6 bases of the junction unmatched. Germline V lookup: CDR1 SGHNT, CDR2 YENEEA. This CDR3 spans 16 amino acids. The CDR3 protein is CASSAGLAGASDTQYF. The DNA for the CDR3 is TGTGCCAGCAGCGCTGGACTAGCGGGGGCCTCAGATACGCAGTATTTT. Full variable domain (rest looked up from reference TRBV11-3 and TRBJ2-3): EAGVVQSPRYKIIEKKQPVAFWCNPISGHNTLYWYLQNLGQGPELLIRYENEEAVDDSQLPKDRFSAERLKGVDSTLKIQPAELGDSAVYLCASSAGLAGASDTQYFGPGTRLTVL.

This chain uses TRBV7-6 with TRBJ1-2; unclear D gene. CDR3 length: 15 amino acids. From germline, CDR1 is SGHVS and CDR2 FNYEAQ. V shed 1 base and J shed 0 bases, with 9 bases lying between them. The CDR3 loop reads CASSLGAATNYGYTF. The CDR3 DNA is TGTGCCAGCAGCTTAGGGGCAGCCACTAACTATGGCTACACCTTC.

This clone appeared a few times. This chain uses TRBV14 with TRBJ2-7, with 11 positions matching TRBD1. The junction had 7 bases not matched to a gene; V was cut back by 2 bases and J by 4 bases. The germline CDR1 and CDR2 sequences are SGHDN and FVKESK. The CDR3 sequence is 16 residues long. The CDR3: CASSQQPGQGAYEQYF. CDR3 in DNA: TGTGCCAGCAGCCAACAACCTGGACAGGGGGCTTACGAGCAGTACTTC.

V usage is TRBV9 and J usage is TRBJ2-1, with 7 bases that match TRBD2. Trimming cost V 0 bases and J 1 base; bases outside gene matches: 10. This CDR3 is 18 amino acids long. Germline V gene data show CDR1 as SGDLS and CDR2 as YYNGEE. This CDR3 reads CASSVVSQGSGSYNEQFF. In DNA form, the CDR3 reads TGTGCCAGCAGCGTAGTGTCCCAAGGTAGCGGGTCCTACAATGAGCAGTTCTTC.

This chain joins TRBV10-2 and TRBJ1-1; D not certain. The germline V gene has CDR1 WSHSY and CDR2 SAAADI. The V end lost 7 bases, the J end lost 1 base, and 10 bases lay between the germline ends. The CDR3 is 13 residues long. CDR3 in DNA: TGCGCCAGCATCGGACTCGGGAACACTGAAGCTTTCTTT. Residues: CASIGLGNTEAFF.

The CDR3, as DNA: TGTGCCAGCAGGCGACTAGCGGGGGGCTCTGGGGCCAACGTCCTGACTTTC. It codes for CASRRLAGGSGANVLTF. The chain couples TRBV27 to TRBJ2-6, with 13 bases identical to TRBD2. The CDR3 loop spans 17 amino acids. V lost 6 bases and J lost 0; bases outside the gene matches: 2. Germline V gives CDR1 MNHEY, CDR2 SMNVEV (reference sequence).

This clone was detected only a few times. J is TRBJ1-3 and V is TRBV9, with 7 nucleotides matching TRBD1. The germline V gene encodes CDR1 SGDLS and CDR2 YYNGEE. The CDR3 sequence is 16 residues long. V shed 4 bases and J 0 bases; nucleotides not matched to a gene: 7. The CDR3 sequence: CASSLTQGGSGNTIYF. The DNA for the CDR3 is TGTGCCAGCAGCTTAACCCAGGGGGGCTCTGGAAACACCATATATTTT. Complete variable domain (other parts from reference TRBV9 and TRBJ1-3): DSGVTQTPKHLITATGQRVTLRCSPRSGDLSVYWYQQSLDQGLQFLIQYYNGEERAKGNILERFSAQQFPDLHSELNLSSLELGDSALYFCASSLTQGGSGNTIYFGEGSWLTVV.